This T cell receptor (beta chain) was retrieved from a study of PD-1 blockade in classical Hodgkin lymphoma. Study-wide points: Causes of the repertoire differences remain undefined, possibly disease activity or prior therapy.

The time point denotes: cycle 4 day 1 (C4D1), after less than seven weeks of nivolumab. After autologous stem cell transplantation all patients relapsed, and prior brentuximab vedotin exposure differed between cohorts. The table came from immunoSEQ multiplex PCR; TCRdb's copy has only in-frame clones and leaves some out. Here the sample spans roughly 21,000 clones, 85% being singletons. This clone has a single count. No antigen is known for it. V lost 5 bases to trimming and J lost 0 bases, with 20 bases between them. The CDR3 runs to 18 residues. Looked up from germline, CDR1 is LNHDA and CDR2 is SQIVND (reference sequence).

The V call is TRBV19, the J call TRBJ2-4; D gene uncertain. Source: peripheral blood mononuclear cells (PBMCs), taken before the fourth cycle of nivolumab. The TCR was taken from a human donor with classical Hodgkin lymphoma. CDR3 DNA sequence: TGTGCCAGTAGTGTCCGGTCCGGTGGAGCGTTAGCCAAAAACATTCAGTACTTC. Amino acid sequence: CASSVRSGGALAKNIQYF.